Listed here are 20 T cell receptor beta chains from one sample, sequenced in a study of patients and donors after allogeneic stem cell transplantation. TCRdb fed the RT-PCR reads into MiXCR, producing one record per CDR3 protein. The sample has about 16,000 distinct CDR3 sequences, 27% seen once. Sequenced: blood, either unsorted or a sorted T cell fraction (not recorded which). The receptors here all came from a human donor who was either an allogeneic HSCT recipient or a stem cell or donor lymphocyte infusion donor (not recorded which). It is not recorded whose cells these are; they may come from a transplant donor.

The chain links TRBV7-3 to TRBJ1-5, with 8 nucleotides matching TRBD1. The germline gives CDR1 SGHTA, CDR2 FQGTGA. This CDR3 region has 16 residues. Unmatched junction bases numbered 5, after V lost 4 bases and J lost 0 bases. The CDR3: CASSSTGAYSNQPQHF. CDR3 coding DNA: TGTGCCAGCAGCTCGACAGGGGCCTATAGCAATCAGCCCCAGCATTTT.

This clonotype was seen a handful of times. The chain links TRBV10-3 to TRBJ1-2; TRBD1 is a possible D gene (5 bases). Germline V CDR1 and CDR2: ENHRY, SYGVKD. Trimming stripped 7 bases from V and 7 bases from J, with 13 bases between. The CDR3 runs to 12 residues. This CDR3 reads CAITRGEGGYTF. The DNA of the CDR3 is TGTGCCATCACCAGAGGGGAGGGTGGCTACACCTTC.

This clonotype has only a few counts. The chain links TRBV15 to TRBJ2-1; D not certain. The CDR3 length is 11 residues. CDR1 and CDR2 from the germline V gene are LNHNV and YYDKDF (reference sequence). With 6 bases removed from V and 10 bases from J, the gap between germline ends came to 10 bases. CDR3 sequence reads: CATSGFAEQFF. In nucleotides, the CDR3 is TGTGCCACCAGTGGGTTTGCAGAGCAGTTCTTC.

Points on this clonotype: One end of the junction fails to match germline, which may point to a read error. V and J are TRBV25-1 and TRBJ1-5; the D gene is possibly TRBD1 (6 bases). This CDR3 is 15 amino acids long. CDR1 is MGHDK, CDR2 SYGVNS, per germline. The CDR3 bases are TGTGCCAGCAGTGATACAAGACAGGTTGGACAGCCCCAGCTTTTT. Translation: CASSDTRQVGQPQLF.

This clonotype was observed a few times. The chain uses TRBV5-1 and TRBJ2-5; D is tentatively TRBD1 or TRBD2 (5 bases each). Trimming left V 2 bases short and J 0 bases short, with 14 bases between. Per germline, CDR1 SGHRS and CDR2 YFSETQ. This CDR3 is built from 16 residues. CDR3 in DNA: TGCGCCAGCAGCTTAGGGGACCCGATGTACCAAGAGACCCAGTACTTC. It encodes CASSLGDPMYQETQYF.

There are many counts of this clonotype. The V and J genes are TRBV20-1 and TRBJ1-5; D may be TRBD1 (5 bases). Germline values: CDR1 DFQATT, CDR2 SNEGSKA (reference sequence). The V end lost 1 base, the J end lost 2 bases, and 9 bases lay between the germline ends. The CDR3 is 14 residues long. The CDR3 region is CSARGIGGNQPQHF. The DNA of the CDR3 is TGCAGTGCTAGAGGTATAGGGGGCAATCAGCCCCAGCATTTT.

The CDR3 here is CATSIGPNYGYTF. The CDR3 region has the DNA TGTGCCACCAGTATCGGACCAAACTATGGCTACACCTTC. The rearrangement links TRBV24-1 to TRBJ1-2; D unclear. Germline V lookup: CDR1 KGHDR, CDR2 SFDVKD. This CDR3 region has 13 residues. Deletions cut 6 bases from V and 2 bases from J, with 9 bases between.

The chain combines TRBV4-2 with TRBJ1-3; D gene unclear. The CDR3 totals 14 residues. Germline V lookup: CDR1 LGHNA, CDR2 YNFKEQ. V was clipped by 2 bases and J by 5 bases, with 10 bases between them. The CDR3 reads CASSQKVMRNTIYF. The DNA for the CDR3 is TGTGCCAGCAGCCAAAAGGTGATGAGAAACACCATATATTTT.

The genes are TRBV7-9 and TRBJ1-3, with D unresolved. CDR3 length: 15 amino acids. Deletions cut 4 bases from V and 0 bases from J, with 10 bases between. CDR1 and CDR2 (germline): SEHNR, FQNEAQ (reference sequence). CDR3 coding DNA: TGTGCCAGCAGCTCTACCGGGTTCTCTGGAAACACCATATATTTT. As protein: CASSSTGFSGNTIYF. The full variable domain, rest sourced from reference TRBV7-9 and TRBJ1-3, is DTGVSQNPRHKITKRGQNVTFRCDPISEHNRLYWYRQTLGQGPEFLTYFQNEAQLEKSRLLSDRFSAERPKGSFSTLEIQRTEQGDSAMYLCASSSTGFSGNTIYFGEGSWLTVV.

V usage is TRBV12-3 or TRBV12-4 and J usage is TRBJ2-1, with 8 bases identical to TRBD1. This CDR3 region has 17 residues. Trimming cost V 5 bases and J 7 bases; bases outside gene matches: 16. DNA of the CDR3: TGTGCCAGCAGTCCTCCTCACGGACGACAGGGGAGTAATGAGCAGTTCTTC. Amino acid sequence: CASSPPHGRQGSNEQFF.

V is TRBV5-1 and J is TRBJ1-3; D is uncertain. CDR1 and CDR2 from the germline V gene are SGHRS and YFSETQ. This CDR3 contains 16 residues. Trimming pared 0 bases from V and 0 bases from J, leaving 10 bases between. CDR3 sequence (DNA): TGCGCCAGCAGCTTGGCCCCCCGGAGCTCTGGAAACACCATATATTTT. Its protein product is CASSLAPRSSGNTIYF.

The table lists this clonotype with many counts. The J gene is TRBJ2-2, the V gene TRBV7-2; D is perhaps TRBD1 (6 bases). V lost 4 bases and J lost 5, with 11 bases in between. Per germline, CDR1 SGHTA and CDR2 FQGNSA. This CDR3 spans 14 amino acids. The CDR3 region has the DNA TGTGCCAGCAGCTATCAGGGGACGACCGGGGAGCTGTTTTTT. This encodes CASSYQGTTGELFF.

This clonotype was counted at least ten times. The genes are TRBV5-5 and TRBJ1-6; no clear D gene. The V gene's germline CDR1 is SGHKS and CDR2 YYEKEE (reference sequence). This CDR3 is 12 amino acids long. Trimming cost V 1 base and J 14 bases, with 10 bases left between them. CDR3 sequence: CASSLLGATLHF. CDR3 bases: TGTGCCAGCAGCTTGCTGGGTGCCACCCTCCACTTT.

This clonotype was detected only once. For the CDR3, the DNA is TGTGCCAGCTCACCCCAAGCTACAGAGCTTAGCACTGAAGCTTTCTTT. This gives the protein CASSPQATELSTEAFF. The V and J genes are TRBV18 and TRBJ1-1; D remains unclear. The length of the CDR3 is 16 residues. V was pared by 3 bases and J by 4 bases, with 18 bases between. The germline V gene has CDR1 KGHSH and CDR2 LQKENI.

The V and J genes are TRBV5-1 and TRBJ1-3, with D possibly matching TRBD1 (5 bases). The CDR3 length is 16 residues. The V gene lost 3 bases and the J gene lost 0 bases, with 13 bases spanning the gap. Germline V gene data show CDR1 as SGHRS and CDR2 as YFSETQ. This CDR3 is CASSYGGSVSGNTIYF. The CDR3 bases are TGCGCCAGCAGCTATGGGGGGAGTGTCTCTGGAAACACCATATATTTT.

This chain joins TRBV13 and TRBJ1-2; D may be TRBD1 (6 bases). V was clipped by 5 bases and J by 8 bases, with 15 bases between them. Germline V lookup: CDR1 PRHDT, CDR2 FYEKMQ (reference sequence). The CDR3 sequence is 13 residues long. CDR3 amino acids: CASSLIRGAGYTF. DNA for the CDR3: TGTGCCAGCAGCCTCATCAGGGGAGCGGGCTACACCTTC.

This clonotype was observed a few times. The rearrangement uses TRBV28 and TRBJ1-2, with D hard to call. From germline, CDR1 is MDHEN and CDR2 SYDVKM. Deletions cut 2 bases from V and 4 bases from J, with 8 bases between. The CDR3 loop spans 13 amino acids. For the CDR3, the DNA is TGTGCCAGCAGTTTAATTGCTCTCTATGGCTACACCTTC. Its protein is CASSLIALYGYTF.

This clonotype was seen a few times. The chain joins TRBV5-1 to TRBJ1-2, with a weak D call TRBD1 (5 bases). The ends were cut back, 4 bases at V and 5 bases at J, with 18 bases in the middle. Germline loops: CDR1 SGHRS, CDR2 YFSETQ. CDR3 size: 15 residues. The CDR3 DNA is TGCGCCAGCAGCCAGCAATCCGGGACGGTTTATGGCTACACCTTC. Its protein is CASSQQSGTVYGYTF.

This chain connects TRBV4-1 to TRBJ1-2; no definite D call. Germline CDR1 is MGHRA and CDR2 is YSYEKL. The V end lost 4 bases, the J end lost 0 bases, and 15 bases lay between the germline ends. The CDR3 length is 16 residues. CDR3 bases: TGCGCCAGCAGCCTCGAGAGACTCCCAGCTAACTATGGCTACACCTTC. It translates to CASSLERLPANYGYTF.

V gene TRBV11-2 combines with J gene TRBJ1-2; D is ambiguous. Per germline, CDR1 SGHAT and CDR2 FQNNGV. The CDR3 covers 13 residues. Deletions cut 0 bases from V and 6 bases from J, with 8 bases between. This CDR3 reads CASSLDRLDGYTF. In nucleotides, the CDR3 is TGTGCCAGCAGCTTAGATCGACTAGATGGCTACACCTTC.